This is a list of T cell receptor beta chains from one sample in a study of cytomegalovirus exposure and HLA in healthy donors. Sequencing used immunoSEQ multiplex PCR; TCRdb keeps in-frame clones, though not all of them. This sample has approximately 110,000 clones, with 60% to 85% found just once. The specimen sequenced was PBMCs. These receptors were taken from a female donor in good health and CMV-seropositive. Each CDR3 is given with its conserved first and last residue. D genes are given only for firm matches. Not every row has a clone size; where given, it reads once, few, many or a size class.

v_call	clone_size	j_call	d_call	cdr3_nt	cdr3_aa
TRBV19	few	TRBJ1-5	.	TGTGCCACCTCCCACAGGGCGCGGGGCAATCAGCCCCAGCATTTT	CATSHRARGNQPQHF
TRBV18	.	TRBJ1-3	TRBD1	TGTGCCAGCTCACCGAAGGGACAGCTGGGAAACACCATATATTTT	CASSPKGQLGNTIYF
TRBV7-9	once	TRBJ2-1	.	TGTGCCAGCAGCACTCAGGGGAGAGAGCAGTTCTTC	CASSTQGREQFF
TRBV18	.	TRBJ2-1	TRBD1	TGTGCCAGCTCACCACCGTCTGGACAGGGTAACAATGAGCAGTTCTTC	CASSPPSGQGNNEQFF
TRBV9	once	TRBJ2-1	.	TGTGCCAGCAGCGTAGGGGGGCACCTGGGAAATGAGCAGTTCTTC	CASSVGGHLGNEQFF
TRBV7-2	.	TRBJ2-5	TRBD2	TGTGCCAGCAGCAAAACGGCGGGGGGGCCCGAGACCCAGTACTTC	CASSKTAGGPETQYF
TRBV6-6	.	TRBJ2-1	TRBD1	TGTGCCAGCAGTTCTGACAGGGCCTCCTACAATGAGCAGTTCTTC	CASSSDRASYNEQFF
TRBV30	.	TRBJ2-3	TRBD1	TGTGCCGGATCGACAGGGAACACAGATACGCAGTATTTT	CAGSTGNTDTQYF
TRBV28	.	TRBJ2-7	TRBD1	TGTGCCAGCAGCGACAGGGGTCCTTTCTCCTACGAGCAGTACTTC	CASSDRGPFSYEQYF
TRBV19	.	TRBJ2-3	TRBD1	TGTGCCAGTAAAGCGACAGGGAAGGCAGATACGCAGTATTTT	CASKATGKADTQYF
TRBV5-4	once	TRBJ2-7	.	TGTGCCAGCAGGGCCGGACAAACGAGCTCCTACGAGCAGTACTTC	CASRAGQTSSYEQYF
TRBV5-4	.	TRBJ2-7	TRBD2	TGTGCCAGCAGCTCAGTACTAGCGGGCTCCTACGAGCAGTACTTC	CASSSVLAGSYEQYF